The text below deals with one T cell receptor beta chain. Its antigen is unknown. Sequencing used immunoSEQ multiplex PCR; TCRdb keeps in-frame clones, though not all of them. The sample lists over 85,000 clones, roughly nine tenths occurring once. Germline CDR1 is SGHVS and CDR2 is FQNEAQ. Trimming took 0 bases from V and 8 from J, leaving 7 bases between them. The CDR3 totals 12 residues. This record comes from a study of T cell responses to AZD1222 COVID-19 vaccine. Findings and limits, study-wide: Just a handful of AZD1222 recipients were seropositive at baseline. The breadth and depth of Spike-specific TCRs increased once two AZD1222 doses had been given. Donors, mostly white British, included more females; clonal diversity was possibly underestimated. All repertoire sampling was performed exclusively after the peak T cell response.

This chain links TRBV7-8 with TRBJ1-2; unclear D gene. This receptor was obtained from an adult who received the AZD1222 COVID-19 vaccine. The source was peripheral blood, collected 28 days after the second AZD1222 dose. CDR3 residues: CASSLAGWGYTF. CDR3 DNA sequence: TGTGCCAGCAGCTTAGCGGGATGGGGCTACACCTTC.